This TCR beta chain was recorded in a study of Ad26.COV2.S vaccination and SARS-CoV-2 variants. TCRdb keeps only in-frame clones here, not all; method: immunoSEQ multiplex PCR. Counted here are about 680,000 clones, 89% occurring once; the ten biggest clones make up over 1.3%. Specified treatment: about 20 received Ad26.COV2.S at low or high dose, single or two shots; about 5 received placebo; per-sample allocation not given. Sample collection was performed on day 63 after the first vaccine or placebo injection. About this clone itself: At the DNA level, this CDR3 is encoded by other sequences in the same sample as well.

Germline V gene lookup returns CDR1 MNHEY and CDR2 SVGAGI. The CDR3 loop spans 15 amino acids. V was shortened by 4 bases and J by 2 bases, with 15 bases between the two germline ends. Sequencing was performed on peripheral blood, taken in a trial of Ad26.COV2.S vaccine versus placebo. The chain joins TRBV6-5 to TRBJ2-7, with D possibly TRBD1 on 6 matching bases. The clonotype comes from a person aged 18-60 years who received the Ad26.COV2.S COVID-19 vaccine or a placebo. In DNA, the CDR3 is TGTGCCAGCAGTTCCCCCGGACAGACCACCTACGAGCAGTACTTC. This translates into CASSSPGQTTYEQYF.